This entry lists 12 T cell receptor beta chains sequenced from one sample in a study of STAT3 mutations in large granular lymphocyte leukemia. Produced via immunoSEQ multiplex PCR; TCRdb's table is partial and in-frame only. The sample contains approximately 42,000 clones, around 80% of which appear only once. These receptors' targets are unknown. Study-level points and caveats: In T-cell large granular lymphocyte leukemia, about half of patients showed multiple immunodominant subclonotypes.

The sample consisted of PBMCs. These TCRs come from a human donor with T large granular lymphocyte leukemia. Some clones in this sample may be carry-over from other donors' samples.

The chain couples TRBV20-1 to TRBJ2-5; D is ambiguous. Germline V lookup: CDR1 DFQATT, CDR2 SNEGSKA (reference sequence). The CDR3 has 11 amino acids. V was shortened by 5 bases and J by 4 bases, with 8 bases between the two germline ends. The CDR3 sequence is CSASHGETQYF. DNA for the CDR3: TGCAGTGCTTCTCACGGAGAGACCCAGTACTTC.

This clone is a singleton in its sample. This rearrangement joins TRBV4-3 to TRBJ1-3, with D hard to call. This CDR3 has 14 residues. Looked up from germline, CDR1 is LGHNA and CDR2 is YSLEER. V was cut by 1 base and J by 0 bases, with 4 bases left in between. The DNA for the CDR3 is TGCGCCAGCAGCCAAGGAGCCTCTGGAAACACCATATATTTT. It yields the protein CASSQGASGNTIYF.

V and J are TRBV28 and TRBJ2-2, with D tentatively TRBD1 or TRBD2 (5 bases each). The ends were cut back, 6 bases at V and 7 bases at J, with 15 bases in the middle. The CDR3 loop spans 14 amino acids. Germline-derived CDR1 and CDR2 are MDHEN and SYDVKM. The CDR3 DNA sequence: TGTGCCAGCAGCCCTCCTGAGGGGTTCGGGGAGCTGTTTTTT. Amino acid sequence: CASSPPEGFGELFF.

This clone was observed once. V gene TRBV29-1 combines with J gene TRBJ2-2; 10 bases are shared with TRBD1. V was clipped by 4 bases and J by 2 bases; unmatched bases: 1. Looked up from germline, CDR1 is SQVTM and CDR2 is ANQGSEA. The length of the CDR3 is 14 residues. CDR3 nucleotides: TGCAGCGTTGGACAGGGGGCCAACACCGGGGAGCTGTTTTTT. Protein product: CSVGQGANTGELFF.

The chain recombines TRBV10-3 with TRBJ1-6; 9 nucleotides match TRBD1. V trimming: 7 bases; J trimming: 9 bases; junction bases outside the gene matches: 7. CDR1 and CDR2 (germline): ENHRY, SYGVKD. CDR3 size: 14 residues. The CDR3 DNA reads TGTGCCATCAAGGGACAGGGACTTGCTTCACCCCTCCACTTT. This translates into CAIKGQGLASPLHF.

The chain combines TRBV7-2 with TRBJ1-5; a possible D gene is TRBD1 (5 bases). Germline V gene lookup returns CDR1 SGHTA and CDR2 FQGNSA. V lost 2 bases to trimming and J lost 0 bases, with 11 bases between them. CDR3 length: 16 residues. The CDR3 coding sequence is TGTGCCAGCAGCTTACACCCAGGGAATAGCAATCAGCCCCAGCATTTT. Its protein product is CASSLHPGNSNQPQHF.

This clone appeared a few times. This chain joins TRBV19 and TRBJ1-6; 7 bases align to TRBD1. Germline loops: CDR1 LNHDA, CDR2 SQIVND (reference sequence). Trimming removed 3 bases from V and 7 bases from J; junction bases left unmatched: 6. The CDR3 is 15 amino acids. CDR3 region: CASSMVTGTNSPLHF. The CDR3 coding sequence is TGTGCCAGTAGTATGGTGACAGGGACAAATTCACCCCTCCACTTT.

The gene calls are TRBV19 and TRBJ1-6; TRBD1 aligns across 8 bases. The CDR3 extends over 14 amino acids. CDR1 and CDR2 (germline): LNHDA, SQIVND (reference sequence). The junction had 4 bases not matched to a gene; V was cut back by 6 bases and J by 6 bases. The CDR3 region has the DNA TGTGCCAGTAGGCGACAGGGGAGTAATTCACCCCTCCACTTT. This translates into CASRRQGSNSPLHF.

This chain connects TRBV2 to TRBJ2-7; unclear D gene. Germline CDR1 and CDR2: SNHLY and FYNNEI. The CDR3 runs 12 residues. V was pared by 4 bases and J by 5 bases, with 9 bases between. This CDR3 is CASSVARNEQYF. As DNA, the CDR3 is TGTGCCAGCAGTGTTGCTCGGAACGAGCAGTACTTC.

This chain joins TRBV14 and TRBJ1-1; D unclear. The length of the CDR3 is 13 residues. The V end was cut by 3 bases, the J end by 4 bases, with 9 bases between. Germline CDR1 and CDR2: SGHDN and FVKESK. CDR3 sequence reads: CASSQGYSTEAFF. CDR3 DNA: TGTGCCAGCAGCCAGGGTTACAGCACTGAAGCTTTCTTT.

As DNA, the CDR3 is TGTGCCAGCAACCCGGGGACTAGTTACAATGAGCAGTTCTTC. It is translated as CASNPGTSYNEQFF. The chain recombines TRBV6-5 with TRBJ2-1, with 8 nucleotides matching TRBD2. Germline V gene lookup returns CDR1 MNHEY and CDR2 SVGAGI. J was trimmed by 4 bases and V by 7 bases; bases with no gene match: 6. The CDR3 runs 14 residues.

V and J are TRBV18 and TRBJ1-5; D is unresolved. Germline V lookup: CDR1 KGHSH, CDR2 LQKENI. CDR3 length equals 13 residues. V dropped 3 bases and J dropped 7 bases, with 10 bases sitting between them. CDR3: CASSPGENQPQHF. DNA of the CDR3: TGTGCCAGCTCACCGGGAGAGAACCAGCCCCAGCATTTT.